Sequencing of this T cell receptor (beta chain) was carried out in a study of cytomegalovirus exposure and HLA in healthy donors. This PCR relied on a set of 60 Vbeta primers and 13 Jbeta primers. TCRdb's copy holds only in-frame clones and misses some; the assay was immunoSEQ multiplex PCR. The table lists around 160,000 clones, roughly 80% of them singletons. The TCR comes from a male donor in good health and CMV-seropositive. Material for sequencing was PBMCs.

CDR3 sequence (DNA): TGTGCCACCAGCACCCCGACTAGCGGGGGAGAGACCCAGTACTTC. This gives the protein CATSTPTSGGETQYF. The chain joins TRBV15 to TRBJ2-5; TRBD2 agrees at 12 bases. The CDR3 extends over 15 amino acids. Germline V CDR1 and CDR2: LNHNV, YYDKDF (reference sequence). V shed 4 bases and J 4 bases; nucleotides not matched to a gene: 4.